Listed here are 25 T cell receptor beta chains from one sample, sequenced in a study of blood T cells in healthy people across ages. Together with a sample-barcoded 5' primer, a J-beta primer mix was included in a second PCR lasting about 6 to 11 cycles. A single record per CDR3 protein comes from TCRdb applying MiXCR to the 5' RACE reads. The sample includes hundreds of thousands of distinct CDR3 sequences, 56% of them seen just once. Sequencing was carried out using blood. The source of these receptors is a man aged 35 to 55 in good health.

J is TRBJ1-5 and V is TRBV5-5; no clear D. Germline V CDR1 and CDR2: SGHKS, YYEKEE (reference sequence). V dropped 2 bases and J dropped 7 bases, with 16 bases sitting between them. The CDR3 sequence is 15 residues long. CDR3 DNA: TGTGCCAGCAGCTTTAGTGCATTGAGCGAGCAGCCCCAGCATTTT. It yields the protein CASSFSALSEQPQHF.

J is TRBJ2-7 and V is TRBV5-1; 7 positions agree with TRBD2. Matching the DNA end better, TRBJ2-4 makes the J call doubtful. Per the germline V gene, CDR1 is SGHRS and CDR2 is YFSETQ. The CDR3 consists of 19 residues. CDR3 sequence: CASSPGTIGGLRVLDIQYF. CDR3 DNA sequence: TGCGCCAGCAGCCCCGGGACTATAGGCGGGCTACGGGTTTTAGACATTCAGTACTTC.

CDR3 coding DNA: TGTGCCAGCAGCTTAGTCGGCAGGACCACAGATACGCAGTATTTT. Translation: CASSLVGRTTDTQYF. The rearrangement joins TRBV11-3 to TRBJ2-3, with D uncertain. V was shortened by 1 base and J by 2 bases, with 10 bases between the two germline ends. This CDR3 region has 15 residues. Germline V lookup: CDR1 SGHNT, CDR2 YENEEA.

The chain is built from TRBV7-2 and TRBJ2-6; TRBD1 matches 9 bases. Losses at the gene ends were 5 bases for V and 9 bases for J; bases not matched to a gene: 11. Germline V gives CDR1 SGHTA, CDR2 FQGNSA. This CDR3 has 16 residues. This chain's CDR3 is CASSLASTGGNNVLTF. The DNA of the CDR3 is TGTGCCAGCAGCCTTGCATCGACAGGGGGAAACAACGTCCTGACTTTC. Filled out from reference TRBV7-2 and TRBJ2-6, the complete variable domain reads GAGVSQSPSNKVTEKGKDVELRCDPISGHTALYWYRQSLGQGLEFLIYFQGNSAPDKSGLPSDRFSAERTGGSVSTLTIQRTQQEDSAVYLCASSLASTGGNNVLTFGAGSRLTVL.

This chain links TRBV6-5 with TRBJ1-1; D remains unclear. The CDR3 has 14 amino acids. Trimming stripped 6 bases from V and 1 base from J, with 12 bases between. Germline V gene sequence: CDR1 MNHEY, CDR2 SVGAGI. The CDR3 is CASRRSGRNTEAFF. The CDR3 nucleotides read TGTGCCAGCAGGAGGTCCGGAAGGAACACTGAAGCTTTCTTT.

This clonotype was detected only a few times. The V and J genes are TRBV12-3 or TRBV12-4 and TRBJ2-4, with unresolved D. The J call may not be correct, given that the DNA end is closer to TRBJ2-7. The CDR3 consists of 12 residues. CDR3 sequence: CASSQVAYEQYF. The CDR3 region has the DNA TGTGCCAGCTCCCAGGTGGCCTACGAGCAGTACTTC.

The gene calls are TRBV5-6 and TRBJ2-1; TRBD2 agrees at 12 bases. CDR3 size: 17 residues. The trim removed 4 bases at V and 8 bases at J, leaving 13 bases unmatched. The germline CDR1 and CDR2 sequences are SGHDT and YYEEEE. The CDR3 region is CASSPLMGLAGPDEQFF. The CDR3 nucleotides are TGTGCCAGCAGCCCTCTGATGGGACTAGCGGGTCCGGATGAGCAGTTCTTC.

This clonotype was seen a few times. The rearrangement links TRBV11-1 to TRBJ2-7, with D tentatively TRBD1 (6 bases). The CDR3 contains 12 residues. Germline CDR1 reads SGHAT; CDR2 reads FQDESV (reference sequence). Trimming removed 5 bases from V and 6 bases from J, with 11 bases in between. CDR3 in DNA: TGTGCCAGCAGCGATGACAGGTCCGAGCAGTACTTC. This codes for CASSDDRSEQYF.

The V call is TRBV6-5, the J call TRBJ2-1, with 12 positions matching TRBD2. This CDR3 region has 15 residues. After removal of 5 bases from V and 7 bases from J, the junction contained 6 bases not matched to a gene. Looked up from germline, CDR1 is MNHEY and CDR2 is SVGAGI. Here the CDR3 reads CASSKLAGGNNEQFF. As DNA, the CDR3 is TGTGCCAGCAGTAAACTAGCGGGGGGCAATAATGAGCAGTTCTTC.

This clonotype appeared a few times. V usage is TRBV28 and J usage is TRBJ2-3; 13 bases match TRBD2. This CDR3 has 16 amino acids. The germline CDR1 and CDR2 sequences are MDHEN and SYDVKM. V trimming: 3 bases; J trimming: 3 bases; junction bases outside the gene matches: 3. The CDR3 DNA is TGTGCCAGCAGTTTGGGGACTAGCGGGATGACAGATACGCAGTATTTT. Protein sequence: CASSLGTSGMTDTQYF.

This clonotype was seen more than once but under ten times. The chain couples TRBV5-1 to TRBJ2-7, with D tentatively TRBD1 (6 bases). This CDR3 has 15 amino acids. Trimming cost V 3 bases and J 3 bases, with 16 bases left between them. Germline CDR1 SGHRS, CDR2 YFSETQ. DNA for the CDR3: TGCGCCAGCAGCTGGCGGAGACAGGAAGGCTACGAGCAGTACTTC. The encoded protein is CASSWRRQEGYEQYF.

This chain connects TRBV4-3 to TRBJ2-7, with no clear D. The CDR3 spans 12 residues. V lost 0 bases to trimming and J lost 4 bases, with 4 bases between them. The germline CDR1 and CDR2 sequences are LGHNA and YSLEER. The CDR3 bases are TGCGCCAGCAGCCAAGACCAATACGAGCAGTACTTC. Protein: CASSQDQYEQYF.

The CDR3 here is CASSLVPGLAGDLQETQYF. The CDR3 DNA follows: TGTGCCAGCAGCTTAGTTCCGGGACTAGCGGGAGACCTCCAAGAGACCCAGTACTTC. The genes are TRBV7-2 and TRBJ2-5; 14 nucleotides match TRBD2. Germline lookup yields CDR1 SGHTA and CDR2 FQGNSA. The CDR3 covers 19 residues. The V gene end was trimmed by 1 base and the J gene end by 1 base; junction bases not matched to a gene: 8.

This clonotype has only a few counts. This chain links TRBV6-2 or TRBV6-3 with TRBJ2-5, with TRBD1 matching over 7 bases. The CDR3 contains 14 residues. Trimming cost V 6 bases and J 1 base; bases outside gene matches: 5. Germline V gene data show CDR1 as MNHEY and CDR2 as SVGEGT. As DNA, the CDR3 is TGTGCCAGCAGATCCGGGGACAGCCAAGAGACCCAGTACTTC. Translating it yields CASRSGDSQETQYF.

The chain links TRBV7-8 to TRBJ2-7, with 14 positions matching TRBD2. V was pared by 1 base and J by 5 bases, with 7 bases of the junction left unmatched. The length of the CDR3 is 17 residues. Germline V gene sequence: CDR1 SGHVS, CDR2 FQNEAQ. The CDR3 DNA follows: TGTGCCAGCAGCTTAGTTGGTCGGGGACTAGCGGGAGACGAGCAGTACTTC. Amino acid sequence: CASSLVGRGLAGDEQYF.

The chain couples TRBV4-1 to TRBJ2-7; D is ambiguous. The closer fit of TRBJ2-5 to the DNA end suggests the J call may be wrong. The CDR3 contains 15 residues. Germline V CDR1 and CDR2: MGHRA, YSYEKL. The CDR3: CASSQDLGEMETQYF. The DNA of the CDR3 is TGCGCCAGCAGCCAAGATCTTGGAGAAATGGAGACCCAGTACTTC.

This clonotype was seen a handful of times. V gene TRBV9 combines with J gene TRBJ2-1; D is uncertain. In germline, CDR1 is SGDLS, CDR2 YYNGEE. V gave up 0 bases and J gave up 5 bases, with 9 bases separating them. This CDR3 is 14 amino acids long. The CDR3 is CASSVDLPNNEQFF. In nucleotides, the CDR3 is TGTGCCAGCAGCGTAGATCTTCCCAACAATGAGCAGTTCTTC.

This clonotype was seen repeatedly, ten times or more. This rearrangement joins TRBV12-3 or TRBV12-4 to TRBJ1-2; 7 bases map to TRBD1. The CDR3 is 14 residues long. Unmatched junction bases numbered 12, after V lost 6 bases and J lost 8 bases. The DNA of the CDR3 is TGTGCCAGCAGCCCCGGGACAGCCGCCGGCGGCTACACCTTC. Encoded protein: CASSPGTAAGGYTF.

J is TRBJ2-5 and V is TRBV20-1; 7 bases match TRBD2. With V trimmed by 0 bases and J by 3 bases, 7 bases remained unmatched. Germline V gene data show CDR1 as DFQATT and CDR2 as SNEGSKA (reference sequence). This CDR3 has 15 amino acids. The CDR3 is CSAREPLAAKETQYF. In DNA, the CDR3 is TGCAGTGCTAGAGAGCCCCTAGCGGCAAAAGAGACCCAGTACTTC.

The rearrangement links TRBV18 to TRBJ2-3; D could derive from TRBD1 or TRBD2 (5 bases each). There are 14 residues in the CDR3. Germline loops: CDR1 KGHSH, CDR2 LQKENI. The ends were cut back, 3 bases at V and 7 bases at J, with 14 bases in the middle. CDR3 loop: CASSPGQTINTQYF. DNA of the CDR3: TGTGCCAGCTCACCGGGGCAGACTATTAATACGCAGTATTTT.

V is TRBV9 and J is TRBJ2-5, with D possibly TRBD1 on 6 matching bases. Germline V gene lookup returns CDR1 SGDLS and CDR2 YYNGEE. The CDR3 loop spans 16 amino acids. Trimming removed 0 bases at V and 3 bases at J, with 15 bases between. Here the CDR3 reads CASSVAQGTGKETQYF. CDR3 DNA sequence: TGTGCCAGCAGCGTAGCTCAGGGGACGGGGAAAGAGACCCAGTACTTC.

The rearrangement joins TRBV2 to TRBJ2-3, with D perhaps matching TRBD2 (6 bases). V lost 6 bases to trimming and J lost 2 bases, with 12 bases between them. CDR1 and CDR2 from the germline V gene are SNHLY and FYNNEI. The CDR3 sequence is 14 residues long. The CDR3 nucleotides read TGTGCCAGCAGGGATCCGGGAGTCACAGATACGCAGTATTTT. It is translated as CASRDPGVTDTQYF.

In DNA, the CDR3 is TGCAGTGCTAGGAACAATCAGGGTTACACTGAAGCTTTCTTT. This sequence encodes CSARNNQGYTEAFF. This rearrangement joins TRBV20-1 to TRBJ1-1; possible D gene TRBD1, 5 bases. Trimming removed 3 bases from V and 3 bases from J, with 14 bases in between. From germline, CDR1 is DFQATT and CDR2 SNEGSKA (reference sequence). The CDR3 has 14 amino acids.

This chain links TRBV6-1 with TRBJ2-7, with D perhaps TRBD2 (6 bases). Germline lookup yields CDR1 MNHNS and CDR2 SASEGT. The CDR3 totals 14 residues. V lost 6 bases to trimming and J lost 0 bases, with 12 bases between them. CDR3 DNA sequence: TGTGCCAGCAGGGGAGGCGCACGCTCCTACGAGCAGTACTTC. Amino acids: CASRGGARSYEQYF.

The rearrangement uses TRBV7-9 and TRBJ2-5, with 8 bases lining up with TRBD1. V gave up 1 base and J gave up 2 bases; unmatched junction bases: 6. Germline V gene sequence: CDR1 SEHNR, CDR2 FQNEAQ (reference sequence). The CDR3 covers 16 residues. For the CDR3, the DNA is TGTGCCAGCAGCTTAGGCCCTAACAGGGGGCAAGAGACCCAGTACTTC. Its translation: CASSLGPNRGQETQYF.